A selection of T cell receptor beta chains follows, all from one sample in a study of cytomegalovirus exposure and HLA in healthy donors. Produced via immunoSEQ multiplex PCR; TCRdb's table is partial and in-frame only. The table lists 90,000 to 100,000 clones, about 81% of them singletons. The specimen was PBMCs. These receptors were obtained from a middle-aged woman in good health and CMV-seronegative. CDR3s include the opening cysteine and the closing phenylalanine or tryptophan. Each record gives: J gene, clone size, D gene, V gene, CDR3 protein, CDR3 DNA. The D gene is left open where the match is weak. For some rows the clone size is stated as once, few or many, or as a class when expanded; others skip it.

J gene: TRBJ2-2
clone size: .
D gene: .
V gene: TRBV11-3
CDR3 protein: CASSSTGTGELFF
CDR3 DNA: TGTGCCAGCAGCTCAACAGGGACCGGGGAGCTGTTTTTT

J gene: TRBJ2-1
clone size: .
D gene: .
V gene: TRBV7-3
CDR3 protein: CASSLFSRDNEQFF
CDR3 DNA: TGTGCCAGCAGCTTATTTAGCAGAGACAATGAGCAGTTCTTC

J gene: TRBJ2-5
clone size: .
D gene: .
V gene: TRBV21-1
CDR3 protein: CAGPKGQGGETQYF
CDR3 DNA: TGTGCCGGCCCGAAGGGGCAGGGGGGCGAGACCCAGTACTTC

J gene: TRBJ2-7
clone size: .
D gene: .
V gene: TRBV4-2
CDR3 protein: CASSQDPNEQYF
CDR3 DNA: TGTGCCAGCAGCCAAGATCCCAACGAGCAGTACTTC

J gene: TRBJ2-3
clone size: .
D gene: .
V gene: TRBV18
CDR3 protein: CASSQLVTDTQYF
CDR3 DNA: TGTGCCAGCTCACAACTAGTCACAGATACGCAGTATTTT

J gene: TRBJ1-2
clone size: once
D gene: TRBD1
V gene: TRBV7-2
CDR3 protein: CASSSGQGGDYGYTF
CDR3 DNA: TGTGCCAGCAGCTCTGGACAGGGGGGAGACTATGGCTACACCTTC

J gene: TRBJ1-4
clone size: .
D gene: .
V gene: TRBV28
CDR3 protein: CASSLSGGGGEKLFF
CDR3 DNA: TGTGCCAGCAGTTTATCCGGGGGGGGTGGTGAAAAACTGTTTTTT

J gene: TRBJ2-7
clone size: once
D gene: .
V gene: TRBV29-1
CDR3 protein: CSVAGRGAYEQYF
CDR3 DNA: TGCAGCGTTGCAGGGAGGGGGGCCTACGAGCAGTACTTC

J gene: TRBJ1-1
clone size: .
D gene: .
V gene: TRBV20-1
CDR3 protein: CSARIATEAFF
CDR3 DNA: TGCAGTGCTAGAATAGCCACTGAAGCTTTCTTT

J gene: TRBJ2-7
clone size: .
D gene: .
V gene: TRBV6-1
CDR3 protein: CASSEGTAPLSYEQYF
CDR3 DNA: TGTGCCAGCAGTGAAGGGACAGCACCACTCTCCTACGAGCAGTACTTC

J gene: TRBJ2-5
clone size: .
D gene: .
V gene: TRBV9
CDR3 protein: CASSVAPEILETQYF
CDR3 DNA: TGTGCCAGCAGCGTAGCCCCGGAGATACTGGAGACCCAGTACTTC

J gene: TRBJ2-3
clone size: .
D gene: TRBD2
V gene: TRBV29-1
CDR3 protein: CSVPGLASVGTLTDTQYF
CDR3 DNA: TGCAGCGTTCCGGGACTAGCGTCTGTAGGGACCCTCACAGATACGCAGTATTTT

J gene: TRBJ1-2
clone size: .
D gene: .
V gene: TRBV7-3
CDR3 protein: CASSPAGGAGYGYTF
CDR3 DNA: TGTGCCAGCAGCCCGGCGGGGGGCGCGGGGTATGGCTACACCTTC

J gene: TRBJ1-5
clone size: .
D gene: .
V gene: TRBV19
CDR3 protein: CASGGQPQHF
CDR3 DNA: TGTGCCAGTGGAGGGCAGCCCCAGCATTTT

J gene: TRBJ2-5
clone size: .
D gene: TRBD2
V gene: TRBV18
CDR3 protein: CASSGIAGVKETQYF
CDR3 DNA: TGTGCCAGCTCAGGAATAGCGGGAGTGAAGGAGACCCAGTACTTC

J gene: TRBJ2-3
clone size: .
D gene: .
V gene: TRBV28
CDR3 protein: CASRGRSDTQYF
CDR3 DNA: TGTGCCAGCAGGGGGAGATCAGATACGCAGTATTTT